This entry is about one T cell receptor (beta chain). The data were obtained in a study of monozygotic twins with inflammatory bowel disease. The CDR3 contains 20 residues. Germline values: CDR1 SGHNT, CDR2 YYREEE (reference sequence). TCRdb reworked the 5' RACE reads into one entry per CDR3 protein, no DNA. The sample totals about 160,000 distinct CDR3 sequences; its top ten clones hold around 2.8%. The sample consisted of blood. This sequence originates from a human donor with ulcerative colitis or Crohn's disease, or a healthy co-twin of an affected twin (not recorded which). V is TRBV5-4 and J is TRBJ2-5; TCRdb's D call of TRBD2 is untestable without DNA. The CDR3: CASSLSPVPGGYSIKQTQYF.